This TCR beta chain was profiled in a study of CD8 T cells in Susac syndrome. Study-level findings and limits: By the study's own acknowledgment, its TCR sequencing and HLA analysis included relatively few individuals.

TCR beta sequencing was performed on blood CD8+ and CD4+ T cells. CD8+ and CD4+ T cells were negatively isolated; TEMRA cells were FACS-enriched. In the case of this clonotype: The antigen remains undetermined.

This CDR3 contains 13 residues. The V segment lost 6 bases and the J segment 8 bases; nucleotides outside the gene matches: 9. Looked up from germline, CDR1 is MNHEY and CDR2 is SVGAGI. Reverse transcription of 0.5 to 1 ug RNA was carried out with random hexamers. TCR beta CDR3 was amplified by immunoSEQ multiplex PCR. This amplification extended across 54 Vbeta and 13 Jbeta segments. MiXCR was run by TCRdb on the immunoSEQ multiplex PCR reads, yielding one entry per CDR3 protein. The sample contains just over 80,000 distinct CDR3 sequences, approximately 94% of which appear only once. This TCR came from a human donor in good health. Sequencing used CD8+ T cells from PBMCs. The rearrangement uses TRBV6-5 and TRBJ2-5, with TRBD1 identical over 7 bases. The CDR3 loop reads CASSPTGAVTQYF. CDR3 nucleotides: TGTGCCAGCAGCCCTACAGGGGCAGTAACCCAGTACTTC.